This T cell receptor (beta chain) was retrieved from a study of shared clonotypes between healthy human individuals. Regarding this clone: Its antigen remains unknown.

Some clones are missing from TCRdb's copy, which holds only in-frame ones; the method was immunoSEQ multiplex PCR. The top ten clones hold 0.37% of a sample with 2 million to 2.5 million clones, just under 95% of them seen once. V lost 5 bases, J lost 6 bases, and 17 bases lay in between. Per germline, CDR1 SGHVS and CDR2 FQNEAQ. The CDR3 is 14 amino acids. Study-level results: Shared clonotypes: about 4.6% naive CD4, roughly 4% naive CD8, 2.3% memory CD4, more than 0.3% memory CD8. Non-shared clonotypes had lower generation probabilities than clonotypes shared by all four sorted-subset donors.

The sequenced material came from naive CD4+ T cells from PBMCs. Subset noted: CD45RA+ positively selected. The J gene is TRBJ2-7, the V gene TRBV7-8; D might be TRBD1 or TRBD2, each matching 5 bases. The clonotype was recovered from a man between 18 and 35 years old in good health. Some clones in this sample may be carry-over from other donors' samples. The CDR3, as DNA: TGTGCCAGCAGCCCTCAAGGGGAGTTCGGCGAGCAGTACTTC. This gives the protein CASSPQGEFGEQYF.